This T cell receptor beta chain is from a study of cytomegalovirus exposure and HLA in healthy donors. The primer mix had 60 Vbeta and 13 Jbeta primers. Clones were sequenced by immunoSEQ multiplex PCR, and TCRdb holds only the in-frame ones, with some missing. The table records approximately 300,000 clones, 80% of them present only once. Per the germline V gene, CDR1 is MDHEN and CDR2 is SYDVKM. Losses at the gene ends were 6 bases for V and 4 bases for J; bases not matched to a gene: 14. The CDR3 extends over 16 amino acids. Sample: PBMCs. The TCR sequence derives from a girl aged 2 to 10 in good health and CMV-seronegative. The chain recombines TRBV28 with TRBJ2-5; TRBD1 aligns across 7 bases. CDR3 amino acids: CASSSYRQGRGETQYF. In DNA form, the CDR3 reads TGTGCCAGCAGCTCCTATAGACAGGGACGGGGAGAGACCCAGTACTTC.